The sequence of this TCR beta chain was determined in a study of beta chain features in type 1 diabetes. Study-level information: All of the samples together had over 90 million sorted cells examined.

Study conclusions and caveats: Patients and controls would share equally any PCR tilt toward shorter templates. Insertions at VDJ junctions were less frequent in type 1 diabetes patients. These patients also deleted more nucleotides at the same junctions.

Germline V gene lookup returns CDR1 ENHRY and CDR2 SYGVKD. The V end lost 0 bases, the J end lost 5 bases, and 10 bases lay between the germline ends. The CDR3 has 15 amino acids. The study reverse transcribed the entire isolated RNA, so it sequenced expressed TCRB transcripts. Sequenced by immunoSEQ multiplex PCR; TCRdb stores in-frame clones only, minus some. The sample holds over 700,000 clones; 15% to 20% are singletons and the top ten take 0.023%. This clone was found a few times. Antigen specificity is unknown. The TCR originated in a woman younger than 30 in good health. The sequencing sample was made of naive CD4+ T cells from blood. The chain is built from TRBV10-3 and TRBJ2-2; D not certain. The CDR3 region has the DNA TGTGCCATCAGTGAGTCGTCAGTCAGGACCGGGGAGCTGTTTTTT. Translation gives CAISESSVRTGELFF.